This TCR beta chain was documented in a study of blood T cell repertoires in COVID-19. Study at large: Sources were T cells, B-cell-depleted T cells, or PBMCs; the material itself was cDNA or gDNA.

The CDR3 is 15 amino acids. Deletions cut 6 bases from V and 2 bases from J, with 14 bases between. Germline assignment: CDR1 MNHEY and CDR2 SVGAGI. In the original workflow: Estimation of nucleated cell counts was performed using reference gene primer amplification. Clones were read by immunoSEQ multiplex PCR, and TCRdb kept only the in-frame ones, dropping some. For V, J and clone size, that table is used; D and trimming come from the DNA. The sample includes around 130,000 clones, about 85% of them seen just once. This clonotype was obtained from a middle-aged man with active or convalescent COVID-19. Sample: peripheral blood. The rearrangement joins TRBV6-5 to TRBJ1-5; no clear D gene. Here the CDR3 reads CASSRVYYGNQPQHF. The CDR3 DNA follows: TGTGCCAGCAGCCGCGTTTACTACGGCAATCAGCCCCAGCATTTT.